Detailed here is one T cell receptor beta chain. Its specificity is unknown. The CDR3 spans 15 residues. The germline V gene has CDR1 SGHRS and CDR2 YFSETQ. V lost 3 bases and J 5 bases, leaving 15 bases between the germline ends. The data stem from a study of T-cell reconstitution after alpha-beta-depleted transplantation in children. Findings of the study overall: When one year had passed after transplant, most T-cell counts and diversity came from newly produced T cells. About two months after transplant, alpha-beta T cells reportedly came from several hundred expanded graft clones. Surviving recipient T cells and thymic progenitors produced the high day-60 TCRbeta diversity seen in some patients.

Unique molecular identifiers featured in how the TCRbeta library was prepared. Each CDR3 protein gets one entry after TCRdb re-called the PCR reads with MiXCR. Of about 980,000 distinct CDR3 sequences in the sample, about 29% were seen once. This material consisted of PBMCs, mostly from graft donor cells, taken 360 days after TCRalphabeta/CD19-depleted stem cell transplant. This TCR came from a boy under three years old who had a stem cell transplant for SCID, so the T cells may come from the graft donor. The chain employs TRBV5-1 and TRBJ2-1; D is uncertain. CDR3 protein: CASSSGWTEHNEQFF. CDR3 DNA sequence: TGCGCCAGCAGCTCCGGTTGGACGGAGCACAATGAGCAGTTCTTC. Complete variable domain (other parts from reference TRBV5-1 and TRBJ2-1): KAGVTQTPRYLIKTRGQQVTLSCSPISGHRSVSWYQQTPGQGLQFLFEYFSETQRNKGNFPGRFSGRQFSNSRSEMNVSTLELGDSALYLCASSSGWTEHNEQFFGPGTRLTVL.